Following are 26 T cell receptor beta chains from one sample sequenced in a study of vaccination and CD4 T cells after COVID-19. The Oncomine TCR Beta short-read assay sequenced DNA from cultured CD4+ T cells. Each CDR3 protein is one row after TCRdb ran MiXCR on the PCR reads. Here the sample spans roughly 13,000 distinct CDR3 sequences, roughly 56% being singletons. The treatment: roughly nine-day PBMC culture with coronavirus spike peptide pools or control peptides (ViraFEST assay). Which antigens these TCRs recognize remains unknown. The sample comprised CD4+ T cells from blood, cultured in vitro. The receptors shown here come from a human donor who had recovered from COVID-19.

The gene calls are TRBV19 and TRBJ1-5; no firm D call. The CDR3 loop spans 13 amino acids. The germline V gene has CDR1 LNHDA and CDR2 SQIVND (reference sequence). The V end was cut by 5 bases, the J end by 5 bases, with 10 bases between. The CDR3 DNA sequence: TGTGCCAGTAGTCCCGGCCTCGATCAGCCCCAGCATTTT. This gives the protein CASSPGLDQPQHF.

V gene TRBV14 combines with J gene TRBJ2-3; the D is unclear. Trimming pared 4 bases from V and 1 base from J, leaving 9 bases between. The CDR3 has 14 amino acids. Germline CDR1 and CDR2: SGHDN and FVKESK. CDR3 coding DNA: TGTGCCAGCAGCCGGGGTCTCCGCACAGATACGCAGTATTTT. Amino acid sequence: CASSRGLRTDTQYF.

There are a few counts of this clonotype. The rearrangement links TRBV2 to TRBJ1-4, with 9 bases identical to TRBD1. The CDR3 covers 15 residues. Germline lookup yields CDR1 SNHLY and CDR2 FYNNEI. Trimming cost V 0 bases and J 8 bases; bases outside gene matches: 4. The CDR3 bases are TGTGCCAGCAGTGAAGCGGGACAGGGCAGGGAAAAACTGTTTTTT. Residues: CASSEAGQGREKLFF.

The chain is built from TRBV5-1 and TRBJ2-5; D gene uncertain. The CDR3 loop spans 14 amino acids. Germline V gives CDR1 SGHRS, CDR2 YFSETQ. The ends were cut back, 2 bases at V and 4 bases at J, with 12 bases in the middle. CDR3 sequence: CASSFGLRGETQYF. Written as DNA, the CDR3 is TGCGCCAGCAGCTTCGGTCTACGAGGAGAGACCCAGTACTTC.

This rearrangement joins TRBV4-3 to TRBJ1-1; no clear D. The germline V gene has CDR1 LGHNA and CDR2 YSLEER. The CDR3 runs to 17 residues. Trimming removed 2 bases from V and 0 bases from J, with 16 bases in between. The CDR3 region has the DNA TGCGCCAGCAGCCAAATGGGCGGCGCGCTGATGAACACTGAAGCTTTCTTT. It translates to CASSQMGGALMNTEAFF.

The chain combines TRBV7-9 with TRBJ1-2, with D tentatively TRBD1 (5 bases). The CDR3 length is 15 residues. Trimming left V 5 bases short and J 8 bases short, with 21 bases between. Germline V gene data show CDR1 as SEHNR and CDR2 as FQNEAQ (reference sequence). For the CDR3, the DNA is TGTGCCAGCAGCCGAACCGGGACTCCTTCAGGCGGCTACACCTTC. As protein: CASSRTGTPSGGYTF.

With respect to this clonotype: Its ends do not fully match the called genes, so a read error is possible. This chain connects TRBV19 to TRBJ1-2, with unresolved D. The CDR3 contains 14 residues. The germline CDR1 and CDR2 sequences are LNHDA and SQIVND (reference sequence). The CDR3 nucleotides are TGTGCCAGTAAAACAGCCCAGGCGGGCTTCGGCTACGCCTTC. The encoded protein is CASKTAQAGFGYAF.

J is TRBJ2-1 and V is TRBV20-1; the D gene is possibly TRBD2 (6 bases). Germline CDR1 DFQATT, CDR2 SNEGSKA (reference sequence). This CDR3 is 14 amino acids long. The V end lost 5 bases, the J end lost 7 bases, and 18 bases lay between the germline ends. The CDR3 loop is CSASEGLVGNEQFF. CDR3 sequence (DNA): TGCAGTGCTTCTGAGGGACTTGTGGGGAATGAGCAGTTCTTC.

The genes are TRBV27 and TRBJ2-7; TRBD1 might be the D (6 bases). In germline, CDR1 is MNHEY, CDR2 SMNVEV (reference sequence). V lost 10 bases and J lost 2, with 15 bases in between. The CDR3 is made up of 13 amino acids. In DNA, the CDR3 is TGTGCCACGGCCAGGGGTTCGCCCTACGAGCAGTACTTC. As protein: CATARGSPYEQYF.

The V call is TRBV20-1, the J call TRBJ2-2, with D possibly TRBD2 on 5 matching bases. The V gene lost 3 bases and the J gene lost 0 bases, with 11 bases spanning the gap. The germline V gene has CDR1 DFQATT and CDR2 SNEGSKA (reference sequence). CDR3 size: 15 residues. The DNA for the CDR3 is TGCAGTGCTAGCGACTACCTCACGAACACCGGGGAGCTGTTTTTT. Amino acids: CSASDYLTNTGELFF.

This chain links TRBV27 with TRBJ1-1, with 7 bases fitting TRBD1. The germline V gene encodes CDR1 MNHEY and CDR2 SMNVEV (reference sequence). CDR3 length: 15 residues. Trimming at V came to 6 bases and at J to 5 bases, leaving 12 bases not matched to a gene. CDR3 in amino acids: CASSQWQGVGTEAFF. CDR3 nucleotide sequence: TGTGCCAGCAGCCAATGGCAGGGGGTAGGGACTGAAGCTTTCTTT.

This chain joins TRBV7-8 and TRBJ1-5; D call uncertain. There are 13 residues in the CDR3. From germline, CDR1 is SGHVS and CDR2 FQNEAQ. The V gene lost 1 base and the J gene lost 6 bases, with 7 bases spanning the gap. The CDR3 protein is CASSLVRGQPQHF. The CDR3 nucleotides read TGTGCCAGCAGCTTAGTTCGGGGTCAGCCCCAGCATTTT. Drawing the rest from reference TRBV7-8 and TRBJ1-5, the complete variable domain is GAGVSQSPRYKVAKRGQDVALRCDPISGHVSLFWYQQALGQGPEFLTYFQNEAQLDKSGLPSDRFFAERPEGSVSTLKIQRTQQEDSAVYLCASSLVRGQPQHFGDGTRLSIL.

The chain joins TRBV10-3 to TRBJ1-5; D is unresolved. V lost 3 bases and J 6 bases, leaving 6 bases between the germline ends. Looked up from germline, CDR1 is ENHRY and CDR2 is SYGVKD. This CDR3 is built from 12 residues. DNA of the CDR3: TGTGCCATCAGTGACAGGAGTCAGCCCCAGCATTTT. Its translation: CAISDRSQPQHF.

This clonotype came up a few times. J is TRBJ2-3 and V is TRBV7-9; D remains ambiguous. The length of the CDR3 is 15 residues. CDR1 SEHNR and CDR2 FQNEAQ come from the germline V gene (reference sequence). V gave up 1 base and J gave up 3 bases, with 11 bases separating them. DNA of the CDR3: TGTGCCAGCAGCTTAGGGTTGTCAGTAACAGATACGCAGTATTTT. It is translated as CASSLGLSVTDTQYF.

The rearrangement links TRBV27 to TRBJ2-1; 8 nucleotides agree with TRBD2. Germline values: CDR1 MNHEY, CDR2 SMNVEV (reference sequence). The CDR3 has 15 residues. J gave up 7 bases and V 0 bases, and 5 bases lay outside the gene matches. CDR3 loop: CASSLSGLAGNEQFF. CDR3 nucleotide sequence: TGTGCCAGCAGTTTATCAGGACTAGCAGGGAATGAGCAGTTCTTC.

The chain recombines TRBV6-2 or TRBV6-3 with TRBJ2-1; 11 positions agree with TRBD2. CDR3 size: 17 residues. The germline V gene encodes CDR1 MNHEY and CDR2 SVGEGT. The ends lost 2 bases at V and 2 bases at J; junction bases unmatched: 5. The CDR3 coding sequence is TGTGCCAGCAGTTACACAATACTAGCGGGAGCCTACAATGAGCAGTTCTTC. Its protein is CASSYTILAGAYNEQFF.

The J gene is TRBJ2-3, the V gene TRBV6-1, with D possibly being TRBD1 or TRBD2 (5 bases each). V dropped 7 bases and J dropped 2 bases, with 16 bases sitting between them. The CDR3 is made up of 15 amino acids. Germline loops: CDR1 MNHNS, CDR2 SASEGT. CDR3 bases: TGTGCCAGCATCACGGGGACCAACCCCACAGATACGCAGTATTTT. This encodes CASITGTNPTDTQYF.

The rearrangement links TRBV25-1 to TRBJ2-7, with D tentatively TRBD1 (5 bases). The ends were cut back, 5 bases at V and 5 bases at J, with 10 bases in the middle. Germline-derived CDR1 and CDR2 are MGHDK and SYGVNS. This CDR3 region has 12 residues. Written as DNA, the CDR3 is TGTGCCAGCAGTCAGGACATGAACGAGCAGTACTTC. This sequence encodes CASSQDMNEQYF.

The CDR3 DNA reads as TGTGCCAGCAGCTTCGCTGGAGAAGAGACCCAGTACTTC. Translating it yields CASSFAGEETQYF. V usage is TRBV7-2 and J usage is TRBJ2-5; no definite D call. CDR1 and CDR2 from the germline V gene are SGHTA and FQGNSA. The germline V and J ends were trimmed by 3 bases and 3 bases, with 8 bases remaining between them. This CDR3 has 13 residues. Full variable domain (remainder filled in from reference TRBV7-2 and TRBJ2-5): GAGVSQSPSNKVTEKGKDVELRCDPISGHTALYWYRQSLGQGLEFLIYFQGNSAPDKSGLPSDRFSAERTGGSVSTLTIQRTQQEDSAVYLCASSFAGEETQYFGPGTRLLVL.

The chain joins TRBV30 to TRBJ2-3, with no clear D. V gave up 7 bases and J gave up 2 bases, with 10 bases separating them. This CDR3 is 12 amino acids long. Germline lookup yields CDR1 GTSNPN and CDR2 SVGIG (reference sequence). CDR3 sequence (DNA): TGTGCCTTAACACGAGCCACAGATACGCAGTATTTT. Translating gives CALTRATDTQYF.

The J gene is TRBJ2-3, the V gene TRBV4-1; no firm D call. V lost 3 bases and J lost 2, with 15 bases in between. Germline values: CDR1 MGHRA, CDR2 YSYEKL. The CDR3 is made up of 16 amino acids. CDR3: CASSQVALSHTDTQYF. Written as DNA, the CDR3 is TGCGCCAGCAGCCAGGTCGCTTTGTCCCACACAGATACGCAGTATTTT.

The CDR3 here is CASRRDSGSEDTQYF. CDR3 coding DNA: TGTGCCAGCAGAAGGGATAGCGGGAGCGAAGATACGCAGTATTTT. The V call is TRBV6-1, the J call TRBJ2-3; 9 nucleotides line up with TRBD2. Germline V gene lookup returns CDR1 MNHNS and CDR2 SASEGT. The V and J ends lost 6 bases and 5 bases, in that order; junction bases with no gene match: 9. The CDR3 totals 15 residues.

This clonotype was seen more than once but under ten times. The rearrangement uses TRBV12-3 or TRBV12-4 and TRBJ1-6; 10 bases match TRBD1. The ends lost 5 bases at V and 10 bases at J; junction bases unmatched: 11. There are 16 residues in the CDR3. Here the CDR3 DNA reads TGTGCCAGCAGTACGGGGGACAGGGGAGGAGGATCACCCCTCCACTTT. As protein: CASSTGDRGGGSPLHF.

The chain links TRBV6-1 to TRBJ1-1, with 8 bases that match TRBD1. The junction had 10 bases not matched to a gene; V was cut back by 6 bases and J by 1 base. The germline V gene has CDR1 MNHNS and CDR2 SASEGT. There are 16 residues in the CDR3. CDR3 DNA: TGTGCCAGCAGGCACAGGGGGGTGAGGTCGAACACTGAAGCTTTCTTT. Translation: CASRHRGVRSNTEAFF.

This clonotype was seen more than once but under ten times. V usage is TRBV10-2 and J usage is TRBJ1-2; D is uncertain. In germline, CDR1 is WSHSY, CDR2 SAAADI. The length of the CDR3 is 16 residues. Trimming pared 2 bases from V and 3 bases from J, leaving 16 bases between. The CDR3 sequence: CASSEGVVARDYGYTF. The CDR3 nucleotides read TGCGCCAGCAGTGAGGGGGTTGTTGCGCGTGACTATGGCTACACCTTC.

The chain combines TRBV12-3 or TRBV12-4 with TRBJ1-5, with TRBD1 matching 7 bases. V dropped 2 bases and J dropped 4; count of bases not matched to a gene: 2. The CDR3 is 14 amino acids. DNA of the CDR3: TGTGCCAGCAGTTTACACAGGGGAAATCAGCCCCAGCATTTT. It translates to CASSLHRGNQPQHF.